One sample yielded the 25 T cell receptor beta chains listed below, sequenced in a study of control samples from healthy donors and cancer patients. Clones were sequenced by immunoSEQ multiplex PCR, and TCRdb holds only the in-frame ones, with some missing. Of approximately 80,000 clones listed, over 75% were seen once; the top ten hold 4.5% to 6%. The sequenced material came from blood. These TCRs come from a woman aged 50 to 60 in good health.

The J gene is TRBJ1-1, the V gene TRBV4-1, with a possible D match to TRBD1 (5 bases). The ends were cut back, 4 bases at V and 0 bases at J, with 18 bases in the middle. Germline-derived CDR1 and CDR2 are MGHRA and YSYEKL. This CDR3 contains 17 residues. The CDR3 loop is CASSLTPSTGLNTEAFF. Here the CDR3 DNA reads TGCGCCAGCAGCCTAACCCCCAGTACAGGATTGAACACTGAAGCTTTCTTT.

This clone was observed once. This chain links TRBV27 with TRBJ2-1, with TRBD1 identical over 11 bases. V lost 8 bases, J lost 0 bases, and 12 bases stayed unmatched. The CDR3 consists of 18 residues. CDR1 is MNHEY and CDR2 is SMNVEV in the germline V gene (reference sequence). CDR3: CASLGGTGGLSSYNEQFF. The CDR3 coding sequence is TGTGCCAGCCTCGGAGGGACAGGGGGTTTAAGCTCCTACAATGAGCAGTTCTTC.

The chain recombines TRBV5-1 with TRBJ1-2; D might be TRBD1 (5 bases). The CDR3 covers 13 residues. The V and J ends lost 2 bases and 2 bases respectively, with 7 bases between them. Looked up from germline, CDR1 is SGHRS and CDR2 is YFSETQ. CDR3 amino acids: CASSLQENYGYTF. CDR3 DNA: TGCGCCAGCAGCTTACAGGAAAACTATGGCTACACCTTC.

CDR3 DNA sequence: TGTGCCAGCAGCCGATCCGGGGGCAGCGGGGGGGCGGAACAGTACTTC. Amino acids: CASSRSGGSGGAEQYF. The gene calls are TRBV2 and TRBJ2-7, with 10 nucleotides matching TRBD2. The CDR3 is made up of 16 amino acids. The V gene end was trimmed by 6 bases and the J gene end by 10 bases; junction bases not matched to a gene: 18. The V gene's germline CDR1 is SNHLY and CDR2 FYNNEI.

The V call is TRBV2, the J call TRBJ1-2; maybe TRBD1 (6 bases). Trimming shortened V by 2 bases and J by 6 bases, and 10 bases separated the two germline ends. CDR3 length: 13 amino acids. CDR1 is SNHLY, CDR2 FYNNEI, per germline. CDR3 loop: CASSERQGNGYTF. CDR3 in DNA: TGTGCCAGCAGTGAACGTCAGGGGAATGGCTACACCTTC.

The chain uses TRBV30 and TRBJ1-1; D unclear. CDR3 length equals 13 residues. The V end lost 4 bases, the J end lost 1 base, and 10 bases lay between the germline ends. Germline assignment: CDR1 GTSNPN and CDR2 SVGIG (reference sequence). The chain's CDR3 is CAWITNRNTEAFF. CDR3 DNA sequence: TGTGCCTGGATTACGAACAGGAACACTGAAGCTTTCTTT.

This clone was seen a few times. This chain uses TRBV28 with TRBJ2-7, with 7 nucleotides matching TRBD2. Germline trimming cut 3 bases from V and 2 bases from J; bases unmatched to any gene: 7. The CDR3 is 15 amino acids. Germline V gene lookup returns CDR1 MDHEN and CDR2 SYDVKM. The CDR3 DNA follows: TGTGCCAGCAGTTTCTCCGCCGGGGGGACCTACGAGCAGTACTTC. Amino acids: CASSFSAGGTYEQYF.

J is TRBJ2-3 and V is TRBV9; the match to TRBD2 covers 8 bases. V dropped 4 bases and J dropped 2; count of bases not matched to a gene: 12. Germline lookup yields CDR1 SGDLS and CDR2 YYNGEE. CDR3 length equals 17 residues. CDR3 in amino acids: CASSHNRGLGDTDTQYF. The CDR3 coding sequence is TGTGCCAGCAGCCATAATAGGGGACTAGGAGACACAGATACGCAGTATTTT.

The chain has TRBV3-1 (or the pseudogene TRBV3-2) and TRBJ1-2; D is unclear. V lost 2 bases to trimming and J lost 4 bases, with 8 bases between them. The CDR3 extends over 13 amino acids. The germline CDR1 and CDR2 sequences are LGHDT and YNNKEL (reference sequence). The CDR3 spells CASSQLEAYGYTF. DNA of the CDR3: TGTGCCAGCAGCCAACTGGAGGCCTATGGCTACACCTTC.

V gene TRBV3-1 (or the pseudogene TRBV3-2) combines with J gene TRBJ1-2, with D maybe TRBD1 (5 bases). CDR3 length equals 16 residues. The V end lost 1 base, the J end lost 5 bases, and 17 bases lay between the germline ends. CDR1 is LGHDT and CDR2 is YNNKEL in the germline V gene (reference sequence). The CDR3 region has the DNA TGTGCCAGCAGCCAAGCCCTTTCAGGGAGGCCATATGGCTACACCTTC. Its translation: CASSQALSGRPYGYTF.

V usage is TRBV5-1 and J usage is TRBJ1-1; the D gene is possibly TRBD1 (6 bases). This CDR3 spans 15 amino acids. Trimming took off 4 bases at V and 1 base at J, with 14 bases between the two ends. Germline-derived CDR1 and CDR2 are SGHRS and YFSETQ. CDR3 region: CASSHTGIENTEAFF. CDR3 bases: TGCGCCAGCAGCCATACAGGGATCGAGAACACTGAAGCTTTCTTT. Supplemented by reference TRBV5-1 and TRBJ1-1, the full variable domain reads KAGVTQTPRYLIKTRGQQVTLSCSPISGHRSVSWYQQTPGQGLQFLFEYFSETQRNKGNFPGRFSGRQFSNSRSEMNVSTLELGDSALYLCASSHTGIENTEAFFGQGTRLTVV.

This chain connects TRBV12-5 to TRBJ2-7; 8 bases align to TRBD1. V lost 4 bases, J lost 6 bases, and 5 bases stayed unmatched. From germline, CDR1 is LGHNT and CDR2 FRNRAP. This CDR3 has 13 residues. The CDR3 DNA reads TGTGCTAGTGGTTCCGGGACAGGTCCCGAGCAGTACTTC. Protein product: CASGSGTGPEQYF.

The J gene is TRBJ2-7, the V gene TRBV30; tentatively, D is TRBD1 or TRBD2 (5 bases each). V dropped 0 bases and J dropped 2 bases, with 11 bases sitting between them. The CDR3 runs to 14 residues. From germline, CDR1 is GTSNPN and CDR2 SVGIG (reference sequence). CDR3 sequence (DNA): TGTGCCTGGAGTGTATCGGGGCAGACCTACGAGCAGTACTTC. Translating it yields CAWSVSGQTYEQYF.

The chain is built from TRBV5-6 and TRBJ1-6; TRBD1 is a possible D gene (6 bases). V was trimmed by 4 bases and J by 5 bases, leaving 16 bases between them. CDR3 length: 16 amino acids. Germline V gene data show CDR1 as SGHDT and CDR2 as YYEEEE. CDR3 region: CASSGLGTSNNSPLHF. The CDR3 DNA sequence: TGTGCCAGCAGCGGACTCGGGACATCTAATAATTCACCCCTCCACTTT.

The chain recombines TRBV27 with TRBJ1-1; D remains ambiguous. The CDR3 consists of 13 residues. V lost 5 bases and J 0 bases, leaving 7 bases between the germline ends. Germline values: CDR1 MNHEY, CDR2 SMNVEV (reference sequence). The CDR3 region is CASSPRLNTEAFF. CDR3 DNA: TGTGCCAGCAGTCCCCGACTGAACACTGAAGCTTTCTTT.

The CDR3 nucleotides read TGTGCCAGCAGCTTATTATCAGATAGCAATCAGCCCCAGCATTTT. It is translated as CASSLLSDSNQPQHF. V gene TRBV5-5 combines with J gene TRBJ1-5; D gene ambiguous. V was shortened by 2 bases and J by 0 bases, with 9 bases between the two germline ends. The CDR3 runs 15 residues. Germline V gene lookup returns CDR1 SGHKS and CDR2 YYEKEE (reference sequence). Full variable domain (rest looked up from reference TRBV5-5 and TRBJ1-5): DAGVTQSPTHLIKTRGQQVTLRCSPISGHKSVSWYQQVLGQGPQFIFQYYEKEERGRGNFPDRFSARQFPNYSSELNVNALLLGDSALYLCASSLLSDSNQPQHFGDGTRLSIL.

The rearrangement joins TRBV3-1 (or the pseudogene TRBV3-2) to TRBJ2-2, with D maybe TRBD2 (5 bases). V lost 1 base to trimming and J lost 3 bases, with 12 bases between them. This CDR3 has 16 amino acids. Germline lookup yields CDR1 LGHDT and CDR2 YNNKEL (reference sequence). For the CDR3, the DNA is TGTGCCAGCAGCCAAGTGAGGGCCGCCGACACCGGGGAGCTGTTTTTT. This sequence encodes CASSQVRAADTGELFF.

This sequence joins TRBV2 and TRBJ2-6, with unresolved D. This CDR3 is built from 17 residues. V lost 5 bases and J lost 1, with 15 bases in between. Germline CDR1 is SNHLY and CDR2 is FYNNEI. The CDR3 here is CASSSTVSASGANVLTF. The DNA of the CDR3 is TGTGCCAGCAGTTCTACGGTTTCGGCTTCTGGGGCCAACGTCCTGACTTTC.

This chain links TRBV11-2 with TRBJ1-1; TRBD1 is a possible D gene (6 bases). Germline values: CDR1 SGHAT, CDR2 FQNNGV. This CDR3 has 15 residues. V lost 1 base, J lost 1 base, and 10 bases lay in between. The CDR3 spells CASSLAGGKNTEAFF. CDR3 in DNA: TGTGCCAGCAGCTTAGCGGGGGGCAAGAACACTGAAGCTTTCTTT.

The chain uses TRBV6-5 and TRBJ1-1; the D is unclear. Trimming shortened V by 6 bases and J by 3 bases, and 11 bases separated the two germline ends. Looked up from germline, CDR1 is MNHEY and CDR2 is SVGAGI. The CDR3 runs 13 residues. CDR3 amino acids: CASRPPVDTEAFF. CDR3 nucleotides: TGTGCCAGCAGACCTCCGGTAGACACTGAAGCTTTCTTT.

The chain's CDR3 is CASSDGHTNTGELFF. The CDR3 DNA sequence: TGCGCCAGCAGTGACGGACATACAAACACCGGGGAGCTGTTTTTT. The rearrangement links TRBV10-1 to TRBJ2-2; TRBD1 is a possible D gene (5 bases). The germline gives CDR1 WNHNN, CDR2 SYGVQD (reference sequence). The CDR3 totals 15 residues. The V end lost 3 bases, the J end lost 2 bases, and 10 bases lay between the germline ends.

This rearrangement joins TRBV20-1 to TRBJ1-6, with unresolved D. This CDR3 region has 12 residues. V was cut by 3 bases and J by 14 bases, with 14 bases left in between. CDR1 is DFQATT, CDR2 SNEGSKA, per germline (reference sequence). The CDR3 nucleotides read TGCAGTGCTAGTCCCTCGGGGAAGGCCCTCCACTTT. Translating gives CSASPSGKALHF.

Details on this clone: The same CDR3 arises from other DNA sequences in this sample as well. The J gene is TRBJ2-1, the V gene TRBV5-1; D possibly corresponds to TRBD2 (8 bases). The CDR3 length is 20 residues. The V gene's germline CDR1 is SGHRS and CDR2 YFSETQ. The V gene lost 2 bases and the J gene lost 0 bases, with 24 bases spanning the gap. The DNA for the CDR3 is TGCGCCAGCAGCTTAAGGGGGCGGGGGGCCCCGAGGAGCTCCTACAATGAGCAGTTCTTC. It specifies CASSLRGRGAPRSSYNEQFF.

This chain joins TRBV30 and TRBJ2-3; D is unclear. Germline V CDR1 and CDR2: GTSNPN, SVGIG (reference sequence). The CDR3 is made up of 11 amino acids. Trimming took off 1 base at V and 6 bases at J, with 5 bases between the two ends. CDR3 sequence (DNA): TGTGCCTGGAGTGACCTGGATACGCAGTATTTT. It encodes CAWSDLDTQYF.

J is TRBJ2-3 and V is TRBV13; D assignment may be TRBD1 or TRBD2 (5 bases each). Germline lookup yields CDR1 PRHDT and CDR2 FYEKMQ (reference sequence). This CDR3 has 12 amino acids. Trimming left V 8 bases short and J 5 bases short, with 11 bases between. CDR3 region: CASGLGVDTQYF. Written as DNA, the CDR3 is TGTGCCAGCGGGCTGGGGGTAGATACGCAGTATTTT.